The 9 T cell receptor beta chains presented below share a single source sample, sequenced in a study of early T cells in non-severe SARS-CoV-2 infection. TCRdb itself ran the 5' RACE reads through MiXCR, one entry per CDR3 protein. This sample has around 70,000 distinct CDR3 sequences, with roughly an eighth found just once. Sequenced sample: whole blood. The receptors come from an adult who was a healthcare worker with PCR-confirmed SARS-CoV-2 infection or an uninfected control (not recorded which).

This clonotype was observed a few times. The chain joins TRBV12-3 or TRBV12-4 to TRBJ1-1, with a weak D call TRBD1 (6 bases). V was shortened by 2 bases and J by 1 base, with 11 bases between the two germline ends. The CDR3 length is 15 residues. Here the CDR3 reads CASSLPSGANTEAFF. The DNA for the CDR3 is TGTGCCAGCAGTTTACCCTCGGGGGCGAACACTGAAGCTTTCTTT.

The chain is built from TRBV7-2 and TRBJ2-1; D is unclear. The germline CDR1 and CDR2 sequences are SGHTA and FQGNSA. This CDR3 spans 12 amino acids. The V end was cut by 4 bases, the J end by 5 bases, with 6 bases between. In nucleotides, the CDR3 is TGTGCCAGCAGCTACTTCAACAATGAGCAGTTCTTC. Protein product: CASSYFNNEQFF.

This clonotype was counted a few times. The CDR3 is CASSHGGETQYF. The CDR3 bases are TGTGCCAGCAGCCACGGTGGAGAGACCCAGTACTTC. V usage is TRBV7-2 and J usage is TRBJ2-5; D is unclear. The V gene lost 5 bases and the J gene lost 4 bases, with 8 bases spanning the gap. There are 12 residues in the CDR3. Looked up from germline, CDR1 is SGHTA and CDR2 is FQGNSA.

Ten or more counts support this clonotype. The chain employs TRBV7-6 and TRBJ2-7; a weak D match, TRBD1 (7 bases). The CDR3 sequence is 15 residues long. Between the trimmed V and J ends, which lost 5 bases and 3 bases, there was a span of 17 bases. CDR1 and CDR2 (germline): SGHVS, FNYEAQ. The CDR3 nucleotides read TGTGCCAGCAGCCACGATCAGGGGGGTTTCTACGAGCAGTACTTC. This codes for CASSHDQGGFYEQYF.

This clonotype was detected many times. The CDR3: CASSQDKGLSSYNEQFF. As DNA, the CDR3 is TGCGCCAGCAGCCAAGATAAGGGACTGAGCTCCTACAATGAGCAGTTCTTC. The V call is TRBV4-1, the J call TRBJ2-1, with D possibly matching TRBD2 (6 bases). This CDR3 is built from 17 residues. Trimming took 0 bases from V and 0 from J, leaving 12 bases between them. Germline loops: CDR1 MGHRA, CDR2 YSYEKL.

This clonotype was seen only a few times. This chain links TRBV6-5 with TRBJ1-5, with 8 bases matching TRBD1. CDR3 length: 13 amino acids. J lost 5 bases, V lost 6 bases, and 3 bases had no gene match. Germline CDR1 and CDR2: MNHEY and SVGAGI. DNA for the CDR3: TGTGCCAGCAGGTCGACAGGGGATCAGCCCCAGCATTTT. Protein sequence: CASRSTGDQPQHF.

In this sample, this clonotype turned up many times. The chain recombines TRBV5-1 with TRBJ2-2, with 7 bases fitting TRBD1. The CDR3 extends over 15 amino acids. V shed 4 bases and J 4 bases; nucleotides not matched to a gene: 7. Germline loops: CDR1 SGHRS, CDR2 YFSETQ. CDR3 region: CASSVNRQGTGELFF. CDR3 in DNA: TGCGCCAGCAGCGTGAACAGACAGGGCACCGGGGAGCTGTTTTTT.

The chain has TRBV10-3 and TRBJ2-3; 9 bases agree with TRBD2. The germline V gene encodes CDR1 ENHRY and CDR2 SYGVKD. The CDR3 has 17 residues. V dropped 6 bases and J dropped 4; count of bases not matched to a gene: 14. The CDR3 reads CAIRLSLDGGGADTQYF. The CDR3 coding sequence is TGTGCCATCAGACTCTCATTGGACGGCGGGGGGGCAGATACGCAGTATTTT.

The chain has TRBV7-2 and TRBJ1-2, with TRBD1 matching over 8 bases. The trim removed 4 bases at V and 8 bases at J, leaving 9 bases unmatched. CDR1 is SGHTA and CDR2 is FQGNSA in the germline V gene. CDR3 size: 14 residues. CDR3 protein: CASSSGTGREGYTF. The DNA for the CDR3 is TGTGCCAGCAGCTCGGGGACAGGCAGGGAGGGCTACACCTTC.